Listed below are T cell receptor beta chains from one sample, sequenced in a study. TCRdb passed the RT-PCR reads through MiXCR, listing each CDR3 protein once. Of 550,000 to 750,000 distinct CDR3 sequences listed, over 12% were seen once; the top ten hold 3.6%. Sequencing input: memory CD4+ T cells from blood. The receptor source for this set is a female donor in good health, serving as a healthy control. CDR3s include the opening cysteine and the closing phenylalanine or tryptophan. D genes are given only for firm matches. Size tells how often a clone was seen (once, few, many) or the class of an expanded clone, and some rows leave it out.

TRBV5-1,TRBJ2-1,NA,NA,CASSLAKGGGNEQFF,TGCGCCAGCAGCTTGGCCAAAGGGGGGGGCAATGAGCAGTTCTTC
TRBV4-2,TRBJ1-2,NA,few,CASSQDASPYGYTF,TGTGCCAGCAGCCAAGATGCGTCCCCCTATGGCTACACCTTC
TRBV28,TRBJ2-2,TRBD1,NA,CASILSGDRGRTGELFF,TGTGCCAGCATCCTGTCGGGGGACAGGGGGCGTACCGGGGAGCTGTTTTTT
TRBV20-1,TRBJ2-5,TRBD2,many,CSAKSGRGSETQYF,TGCAGTGCCAAGAGCGGGAGGGGTTCAGAGACCCAGTACTTC
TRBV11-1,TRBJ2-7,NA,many,CASSGIRGTYEQYF,TGTGCCAGCAGTGGGATCCGGGGTACCTACGAGCAGTACTTC
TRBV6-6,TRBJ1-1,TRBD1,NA,CASTAEQGGYMNTEAFF,TGTGCCAGCACCGCCGAACAGGGGGGATACATGAACACTGAAGCTTTCTTT
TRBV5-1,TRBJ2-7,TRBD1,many,CASSWITGENEQYF,TGCGCCAGCAGCTGGATCACAGGGGAGAACGAGCAGTACTTC
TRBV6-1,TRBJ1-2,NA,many,CASSEDVGGSYTF,TGTGCCAGCAGTGAAGATGTGGGGGGAAGCTACACCTTC
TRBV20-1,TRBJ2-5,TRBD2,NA,CSARAGLAGGSETQYF,TGCAGTGCTAGAGCGGGCCTAGCGGGAGGTTCAGAGACCCAGTACTTC
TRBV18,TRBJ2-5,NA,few,CASSFLPGMETQYF,TGTGCCAGCTCCTTCTTGCCGGGTATGGAGACCCAGTACTTC
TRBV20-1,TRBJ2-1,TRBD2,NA,CSAIASGREDEQFF,TGCAGTGCAATCGCTAGCGGGAGGGAGGATGAGCAGTTCTTC
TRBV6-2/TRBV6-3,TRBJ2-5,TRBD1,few,CASRDREEKTQYF,TGTGCCAGCAGGGACAGGGAGGAAAAGACCCAGTACTTC
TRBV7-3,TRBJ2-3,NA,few,CASGRGSTDTQYF,TGTGCCAGCGGCCGGGGCAGCACAGATACGCAGTATTTT
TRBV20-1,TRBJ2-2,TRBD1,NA,CSARGQNGELFF,TGCAGTGCTCGGGGACAGAACGGGGAGCTGTTTTTT
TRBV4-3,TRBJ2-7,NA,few,CASSERFRSNIYEQYF,TGCGCCAGCAGCGAACGATTCAGGTCGAACATCTACGAGCAGTACTTC
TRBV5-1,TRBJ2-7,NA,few,CASSLASSGPYEQYF,TGCGCCAGCAGCTTGGCCTCCTCTGGCCCCTACGAGCAGTACTTC
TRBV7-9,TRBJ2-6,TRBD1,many,CASRVRDRDRSGANVLTF,TGTGCCAGCAGAGTCCGGGACAGGGACCGTTCTGGGGCCAACGTCCTGACTTTC
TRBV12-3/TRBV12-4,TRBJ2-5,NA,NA,CASTRAGVQETQYF,TGTGCCAGCACTCGCGCGGGCGTTCAAGAGACCCAGTACTTC
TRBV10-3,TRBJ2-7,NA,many,CAIRTRDGYEQYF,TGTGCCATCAGGACCCGGGACGGCTACGAGCAGTACTTC
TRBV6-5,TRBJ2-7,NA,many,CASSYRAANEQYF,TGTGCCAGCAGTTACAGGGCGGCGAACGAGCAGTACTTC
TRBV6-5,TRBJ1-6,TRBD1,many,CASSYRDRGLSPLHF,TGTGCCAGCAGTTACAGGGACAGGGGGCTTTCACCCCTCCACTTT
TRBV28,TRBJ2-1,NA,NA,CASSLTSMNNEQFF,TGTGCCAGCAGTTTAACTAGCATGAACAATGAGCAGTTCTTC
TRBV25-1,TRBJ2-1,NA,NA,CASSDFDEQFF,TGTGCCAGCAGTGATTTTGATGAGCAGTTCTTC
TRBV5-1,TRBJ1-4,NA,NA,CASSWRGVGNEKLFF,TGCGCCAGCAGCTGGAGGGGCGTCGGGAATGAAAAACTGTTTTTT
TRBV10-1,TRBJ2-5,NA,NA,CASSKQLQETQYF,TGCGCCAGTTCTAAACAGCTCCAAGAGACCCAGTACTTC
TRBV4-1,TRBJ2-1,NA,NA,CASSQEPDSYNEQFF,TGCGCCAGCAGCCAAGAGCCCGATTCCTACAATGAGCAGTTCTTC
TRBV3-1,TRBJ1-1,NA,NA,CASSQGSMNTEAFF,TGTGCCAGCAGCCAAGGGTCTATGAACACTGAAGCTTTCTTT
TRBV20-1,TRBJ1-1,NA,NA,CSAGGTLNTEAFF,TGCAGTGCGGGAGGGACGCTGAACACTGAAGCTTTCTTT
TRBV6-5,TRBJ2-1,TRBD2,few,CASSLTAGASLSYNEQFF,TGTGCCAGCAGTCTAACAGCGGGGGCCTCCCTTTCTTACAATGAGCAGTTCTTC
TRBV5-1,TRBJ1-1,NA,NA,CASSSQQLNTEAFF,TGCGCCAGCAGCTCACAGCAACTGAACACTGAAGCTTTCTTT
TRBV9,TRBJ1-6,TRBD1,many,CASSGGQGYSPLHF,TGTGCCAGCAGCGGGGGACAGGGATATTCACCCCTCCACTTT
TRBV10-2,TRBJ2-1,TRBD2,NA,CASTLAGPPGWQFF,TGCGCCAGCACCCTAGCGGGACCCCCAGGTTGGCAGTTCTTC
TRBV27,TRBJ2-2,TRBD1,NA,CASRGLRGQGFRPGELFF,TGTGCCAGCAGGGGACTGAGAGGACAGGGGTTTCGTCCCGGGGAGCTGTTTTTT
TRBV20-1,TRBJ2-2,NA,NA,CSARVQDPGELFF,TGCAGTGCTAGAGTACAGGACCCCGGGGAGCTGTTTTTT
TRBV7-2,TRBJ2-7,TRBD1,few,CASSFQGTGTYEQYF,TGTGCCAGCAGCTTTCAGGGGACAGGGACGTACGAGCAGTACTTC
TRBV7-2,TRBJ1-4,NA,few,CASSLVSFQGLFF,TGTGCCAGCAGCTTAGTCAGCTTCCAGGGGCTGTTTTTT
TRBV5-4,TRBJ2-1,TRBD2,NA,CASSSGYGRSNEQFF,TGTGCCAGCAGTTCTGGATACGGGAGGAGCAATGAGCAGTTCTTC
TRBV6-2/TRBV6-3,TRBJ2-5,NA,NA,CASTPFWATSRTQYF,TGTGCCAGCACTCCTTTCTGGGCTACGAGCCGGACCCAGTACTTC
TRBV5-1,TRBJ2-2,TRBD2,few,CASSGWTSGLTRTGELFF,TGCGCCAGCAGCGGATGGACTAGCGGGCTTACGAGGACCGGGGAGCTGTTTTTT
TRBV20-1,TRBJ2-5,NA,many,CSAPRGETQYF,TGCAGTGCCCCGAGAGGGGAGACCCAGTACTTC
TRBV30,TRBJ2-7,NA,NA,CAFNPGTPYEQYF,TGTGCCTTTAACCCTGGGACACCTTACGAGCAGTACTTC
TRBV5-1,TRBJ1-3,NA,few,CASSPPGDTIYF,TGCGCCAGCAGCCCCCCGGGTGACACCATATATTTT
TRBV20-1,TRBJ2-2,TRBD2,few,CSARRSGGTGELFF,TGCAGTGCTAGGAGGTCGGGAGGGACCGGGGAGCTGTTTTTT